This entry describes one T cell receptor beta chain. Antigen specificity is unknown. These data come from a study of shared clonotypes between healthy human individuals. Study at large: CD4 naive and CD4 memory each took three plates per donor, while CD8 naive took two and CD8 memory one.

Overall study results and limits: Generation probability values for non-shared clonotypes were lower than those for clonotypes shared by all four donors. Among donors, the sharing of clonotypes was expected to be influenced by sequencing depth. Roughly 5% of naive CD4 clonotypes were shared across four donors.

Produced via immunoSEQ multiplex PCR; TCRdb's table is partial and in-frame only. Of 190,000 or so clones listed, about 66% were seen once; the top ten hold roughly a tenth. The V segment lost 8 bases and the J segment 7 bases; nucleotides outside the gene matches: 13. The germline gives CDR1 KGHSH, CDR2 LQKENI. The CDR3 sequence is 15 residues long. The sequencing input was memory CD4+ T cells sorted from blood. Subset defined: CD45RA-negative fraction. The rearrangement joins TRBV18 to TRBJ2-1; 8 nucleotides agree with TRBD1. The sequence derives from a man aged 25-40 years in good health. The CDR3 DNA reads TGTGCCAGCCAACAACGGTTGGACAGGGAGAATGAGCAGTTCTTC. Its translation: CASQQRLDRENEQFF.